This TCR beta chain was captured by sequencing in a study of T cell changes during pregnancy in multiple sclerosis. The table came from immunoSEQ multiplex PCR; TCRdb's copy has only in-frame clones and leaves some out. This sample yields fewer than 90,000 clones, of which roughly 95% are seen a single time; 1.3% to 1.5% belongs to the top ten. The V end was cut by 0 bases, the J end by 3 bases, with 10 bases between. The CDR3 covers 15 residues. CDR1 is SGDLS, CDR2 YYNGEE, per germline. This chain connects TRBV9 to TRBJ2-1; TRBD1 is a possible D gene (6 bases). The sequence was collected from a female donor in good health, enrolled as a control in a pregnancy study. Sequenced here: peripheral blood, sampled in the third trimester of pregnancy. The CDR3 reads CASSVGGGYYNEQFF. The CDR3 DNA follows: TGTGCCAGCAGCGTAGGTGGGGGCTACTACAATGAGCAGTTCTTC.